The T cell receptor (beta chain) described here comes from a study of cytomegalovirus exposure and HLA in healthy donors. Study-wide results and caveats: Several of the most significant clusters were apparently associated with common viral pathogens in a later analysis. TCR beta sequences reportedly predicted most subjects' HLA-A and HLA-B alleles accurately. Later work found that TCR association rates differed between HLA loci; DRB1 had the most and HLA-C the fewest.

In regard to this clone: Antigen specificity is unknown.

Both 60 Vbeta primers and 13 Jbeta primers went into the PCR. Clones were read by immunoSEQ multiplex PCR, and TCRdb kept only the in-frame ones, dropping some. The sample includes fewer than 250,000 clones, around 67% of them seen just once. With 0 bases removed from V and 8 bases from J, the gap between germline ends came to 5 bases. The CDR3 length is 11 residues. CDR1 and CDR2 (germline): SGHRS, YFSETQ. The sequencing input was PBMCs. The gene calls are TRBV5-1 and TRBJ1-2; no reliable D call. The receptor comes from a woman aged 30 to 39 in good health and CMV-seropositive. The CDR3 protein is CASSLGEGYTF. The DNA of the CDR3 is TGCGCCAGCAGCTTGGGGGAGGGCTACACCTTC.